These 10 T cell receptor beta chains originate from one sample sequenced in a study of T-cell reconstitution after alpha-beta-depleted transplantation in children. Whole-study findings and limits: Several hundred graft clones that had expanded were reportedly the source of alpha-beta T cells about two months after transplant.

Which antigens these TCRs recognize remains unknown. The TCRbeta library was prepared with unique molecular identifiers. TCRdb reanalysed the PCR reads using MiXCR and keeps one entry per CDR3 protein. Of approximately 30,000 distinct CDR3 sequences listed, more than 6% are singletons. The sample in question was peripheral blood, obtained 60 days after TCRalphabeta/CD19-depleted stem cell transplant. These receptor sequences come from a child under two years old who had a stem cell transplant for acute myeloid leukemia, so the T cells may come from the graft donor.

This clonotype was detected many times. The chain uses TRBV7-2 and TRBJ2-3, with D unclear. The CDR3 consists of 15 residues. Between the trimmed V and J ends, which lost 0 bases and 0 bases, there was a span of 7 bases. Germline loops: CDR1 SGHTA, CDR2 FQGNSA. The CDR3 is CASSLAAGSTDTQYF. The CDR3 DNA reads TGTGCCAGCAGCTTAGCGGCCGGCAGCACAGATACGCAGTATTTT.

This clonotype was counted many times. The chain combines TRBV4-3 with TRBJ2-7; D tentatively reads TRBD1 or TRBD2 (5 bases each). Germline values: CDR1 LGHNA, CDR2 YSLEER. Trimming took off 0 bases at V and 2 bases at J, with 20 bases between the two ends. The CDR3 spans 18 residues. As DNA, the CDR3 is TGCGCCAGCAGCCAAGATCGGAAGGGGACGATAAACCCCTACGAGCAGTACTTC. Translated, it gives CASSQDRKGTINPYEQYF.

This clonotype was detected many times. The chain couples TRBV6-5 to TRBJ2-1; 10 positions match TRBD1. J was trimmed by 6 bases and V by 4 bases; bases with no gene match: 3. There are 14 residues in the CDR3. Germline V lookup: CDR1 MNHEY, CDR2 SVGAGI. The CDR3 nucleotides read TGTGCCAGCAGTTCGGGACAGGGGTTCAATGAGCAGTTCTTC. Its translation is CASSSGQGFNEQFF.

This clonotype has ten or more counts. The chain carries TRBV4-1 and TRBJ2-1; maybe TRBD2 (6 bases). The CDR3 extends over 14 amino acids. Trimming removed 3 bases from V and 5 bases from J, with 11 bases in between. In germline, CDR1 is MGHRA, CDR2 YSYEKL. The CDR3 DNA is TGCGCCAGCAGCCAGGTCACGGGGGACAATGAGCAGTTCTTC. Translated, it gives CASSQVTGDNEQFF.

This clonotype was observed at least ten times. DNA for the CDR3: TGCGCCAGCAGCCAAGATGGGGCAGGCTACAATGAGCAGTTCTTC. This translates into CASSQDGAGYNEQFF. The V call is TRBV4-3, the J call TRBJ2-1, with a tentative D call TRBD1 (5 bases). V was pared by 0 bases and J by 3 bases, with 9 bases between. This CDR3 has 15 residues. Germline assignment: CDR1 LGHNA and CDR2 YSLEER.

In regard to this clonotype: A much more abundant neighbour one base away suggests this may be a read error. V gene TRBV3-1 combines with J gene TRBJ2-3; D not certain. V lost 4 bases to trimming and J lost 8 bases, with 19 bases between them. This CDR3 spans 15 amino acids. CDR1 and CDR2 from the germline V gene are LGHDT and YNNKEL (reference sequence). DNA of the CDR3: TGTGCCAGCAGCCGACGCAGAGCCTTCCCAGTTACGCAGTATTTT. The encoded protein is CASSRRRAFPVTQYF.

This clonotype has at least ten counts. The V call is TRBV24-1, the J call TRBJ1-6, with TRBD1 as a possible D gene (6 bases). The CDR3 is 19 amino acids. Trimming shortened V by 0 bases and J by 2 bases, and 16 bases separated the two germline ends. Germline loops: CDR1 KGHDR, CDR2 SFDVKD. CDR3: CATSDLHLGGIAYNSPLHF. CDR3 DNA: TGTGCCACCAGTGATTTGCATCTTGGGGGCATCGCCTATAATTCACCCCTCCACTTT.

This clonotype was counted many times. V gene TRBV11-2 combines with J gene TRBJ2-3; a possible D gene is TRBD1 (5 bases). There are 17 residues in the CDR3. The germline CDR1 and CDR2 sequences are SGHAT and FQNNGV. Trimming removed 0 bases from V and 1 base from J, with 14 bases in between. The CDR3 sequence is CASSLEYRLFGTDTQYF. The DNA of the CDR3 is TGTGCCAGCAGCTTAGAGTACAGGTTATTTGGCACAGATACGCAGTATTTT.

This chain connects TRBV9 to TRBJ2-2; D ambiguous. This CDR3 comprises 14 residues. In germline, CDR1 is SGDLS, CDR2 YYNGEE. Between the trimmed V and J ends, which lost 0 bases and 3 bases, there was a span of 6 bases. CDR3 sequence reads: CASSVVSDTGELFF. The CDR3 coding sequence is TGTGCCAGCAGCGTAGTCTCAGACACCGGGGAGCTGTTTTTT.

This clonotype was seen at least ten times. The chain recombines TRBV11-2 with TRBJ1-1; D might be TRBD1 (5 bases). V was pared by 5 bases and J by 5 bases, with 15 bases between. The CDR3 runs 14 residues. The germline CDR1 and CDR2 sequences are SGHAT and FQNNGV. The CDR3 region is CASSTRQGGTEAFF. The CDR3 nucleotides read TGTGCCAGCAGCACGAGGCAGGGAGGTACTGAAGCTTTCTTT. The full variable domain, rest sourced from reference TRBV11-2 and TRBJ1-1, is EAGVAQSPRYKIIEKRQSVAFWCNPISGHATLYWYQQILGQGPKLLIQFQNNGVVDDSQLPKDRFSAERLKGVDSTLKIQPAKLEDSAVYLCASSTRQGGTEAFFGQGTRLTVV.